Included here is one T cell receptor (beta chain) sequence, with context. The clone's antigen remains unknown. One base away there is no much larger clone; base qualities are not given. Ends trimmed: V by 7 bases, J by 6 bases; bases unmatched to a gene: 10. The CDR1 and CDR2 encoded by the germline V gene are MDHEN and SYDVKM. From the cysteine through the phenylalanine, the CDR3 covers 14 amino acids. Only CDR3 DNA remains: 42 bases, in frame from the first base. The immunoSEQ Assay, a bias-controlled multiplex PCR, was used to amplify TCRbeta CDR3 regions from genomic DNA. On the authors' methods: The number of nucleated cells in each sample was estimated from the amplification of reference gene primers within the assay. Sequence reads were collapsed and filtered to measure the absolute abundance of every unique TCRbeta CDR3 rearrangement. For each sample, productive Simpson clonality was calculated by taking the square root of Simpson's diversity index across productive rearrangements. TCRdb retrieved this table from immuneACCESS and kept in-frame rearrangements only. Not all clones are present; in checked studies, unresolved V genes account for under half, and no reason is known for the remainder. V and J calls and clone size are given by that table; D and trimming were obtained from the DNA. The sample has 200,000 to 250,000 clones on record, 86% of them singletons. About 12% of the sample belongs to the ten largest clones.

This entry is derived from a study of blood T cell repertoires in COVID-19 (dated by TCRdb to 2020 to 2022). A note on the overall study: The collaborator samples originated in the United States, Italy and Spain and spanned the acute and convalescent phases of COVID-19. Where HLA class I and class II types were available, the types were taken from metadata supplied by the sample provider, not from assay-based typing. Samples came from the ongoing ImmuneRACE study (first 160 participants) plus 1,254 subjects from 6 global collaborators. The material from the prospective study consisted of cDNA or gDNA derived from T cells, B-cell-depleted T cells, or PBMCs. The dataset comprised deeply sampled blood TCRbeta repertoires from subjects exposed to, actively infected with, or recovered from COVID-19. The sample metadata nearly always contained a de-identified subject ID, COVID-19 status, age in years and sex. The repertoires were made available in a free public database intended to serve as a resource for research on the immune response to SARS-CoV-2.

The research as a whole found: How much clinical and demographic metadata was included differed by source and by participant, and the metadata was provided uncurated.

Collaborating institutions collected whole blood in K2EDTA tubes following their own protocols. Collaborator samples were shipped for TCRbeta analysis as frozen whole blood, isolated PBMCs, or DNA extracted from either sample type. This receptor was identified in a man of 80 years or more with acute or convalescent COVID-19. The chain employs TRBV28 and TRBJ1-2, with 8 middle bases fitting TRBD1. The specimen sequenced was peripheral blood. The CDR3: CASTTGQVFNGYTF. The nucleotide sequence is TGTGCCAGCACCACGGGACAGGTATTCAATGGCTACACCTTC.